This T cell receptor (beta chain) emerged from a study of blood T cell repertoires in COVID-19. Produced via immunoSEQ multiplex PCR; TCRdb's table is partial and in-frame only. The sample holds under 200,000 clones, 65% to 90% seen once. Sequenced material: PBMCs or T cells enriched from blood (not recorded which). The clonotype comes from an older woman with acute COVID-19.

The CDR3 protein is CASSSGQAPETQYF. CDR3 bases: TGTGCCAGCAGCTCTGGACAGGCCCCGGAGACCCAGTACTTC. The V call is TRBV6-2 or TRBV6-3, the J call TRBJ2-5; 7 bases map to TRBD1. This CDR3 spans 14 amino acids. V dropped 6 bases and J dropped 5; count of bases not matched to a gene: 9. Looked up from germline, CDR1 is MNHEY and CDR2 is SVGEGT.